Presented here are 6 T cell receptor beta chains from one specimen sequenced in a study of breast tumors, draining lymph nodes, adjacent tissues. Axillary draining lymph nodes of breast cancer patients supplied the node samples. TCRdb reprocessed the multiplex PCR reads via MiXCR and lists one record per CDR3 protein. The repertoire holds some 140,000 distinct CDR3 sequences, with about 20% as singletons. The specimen was axillary lymph node tissue. The receptor source for this set is a female donor with breast cancer. Some clones in this sample may be carry-over from other donors' samples.

This clonotype has at least ten counts. CDR3 sequence: CASSLASGTTYEQYF. The DNA of the CDR3 is TGTGCCAGCAGCTTAGCTAGCGGGACGACCTACGAGCAGTACTTC. The chain couples TRBV11-2 to TRBJ2-7; TRBD2 matches 9 bases. The CDR3 has 15 amino acids. V was pared by 1 base and J by 2 bases, with 3 bases of the junction left unmatched. The germline CDR1 and CDR2 sequences are SGHAT and FQNNGV.

In its sample, this clonotype was seen many times. The chain is built from TRBV12-3 or TRBV12-4 and TRBJ2-2, with 8 bases fitting TRBD2. The ends lost 7 bases at V and 4 bases at J; junction bases unmatched: 11. The CDR3 has 16 amino acids. CDR3 sequence reads: CASIWVVAGITGELFF. CDR3 bases: TGTGCCAGCATTTGGGTGGTAGCGGGGATCACCGGGGAGCTGTTTTTT.

This clonotype was observed at least ten times. The CDR3 protein is CASSLSGRGGYTF. CDR3 nucleotide sequence: TGTGCCAGCAGCTTATCGGGGAGGGGTGGCTACACCTTC. The chain couples TRBV7-2 to TRBJ1-2; D perhaps matches TRBD1 (5 bases). This CDR3 is built from 13 residues. V lost 2 bases, J lost 7 bases, and 11 bases lay in between. Germline V gene sequence: CDR1 SGHTA, CDR2 FQGNSA.

This clonotype was observed a few times. A much larger clone differs from this one at a single base, so this may be a read error. V and J are TRBV20-1 and TRBJ2-6, with no clear D. The CDR3 extends over 12 amino acids. The V gene lost 7 bases and the J gene lost 4 bases, with 8 bases spanning the gap. The germline V gene encodes CDR1 DFQATT and CDR2 SNEGSKA (reference sequence). The CDR3 protein is CSVRVGANVLTF. DNA for the CDR3: TGCAGTGTTAGGGTCGGGGCCAACGTCCTGACTTTC.

This clonotype was recorded at least ten times. J is TRBJ2-1 and V is TRBV6-5, with 10 bases that match TRBD1. The V gene's germline CDR1 is MNHEY and CDR2 SVGAGI. There are 15 residues in the CDR3. Trimming at V came to 5 bases and at J to 8 bases, leaving 9 bases not matched to a gene. This chain's CDR3 is CASSRAGQGVDEQFF. DNA of the CDR3: TGTGCCAGCAGTAGAGCCGGACAGGGGGTCGATGAGCAGTTCTTC.

In its sample, this clonotype was seen many times. The chain recombines TRBV10-3 with TRBJ2-7; D unresolved. With 0 bases removed from V and 5 bases from J, the gap between germline ends came to 8 bases. This CDR3 contains 13 residues. Germline assignment: CDR1 ENHRY and CDR2 SYGVKD. CDR3 in DNA: TGTGCCATCAGTGAGTCGAGGAATCACGAGCAGTACTTC. The encoded protein is CAISESRNHEQYF.